The 15 T cell receptor beta chains given below trace back to one sample, sequenced in a study of blood T cell repertoires in COVID-19. The table came from immunoSEQ multiplex PCR; TCRdb's copy has only in-frame clones and leaves some out. The sample comprises some 170,000 clones, roughly nine tenths of which are singletons, and 1% to 1.5% rests with the top ten. The specimen sequenced was PBMCs or T cells enriched from blood (not recorded which). Source of these receptors: a human donor with acute COVID-19. The donor label of this sample is uncertain.

Of note for this clone: The identical CDR3 is also encoded by other nucleotide sequences in the sample. The chain has TRBV2 and TRBJ1-1, with D perhaps TRBD1 (6 bases). V was shortened by 4 bases and J by 1 base, with 7 bases between the two germline ends. CDR1 is SNHLY, CDR2 FYNNEI, per germline. The CDR3 is 13 amino acids. DNA for the CDR3: TGTGCCAGCAGTGCGGACAGGAACACTGAAGCTTTCTTT. It is translated as CASSADRNTEAFF. The whole variable domain, remainder taken from reference TRBV2 and TRBJ1-1, is EPEVTQTPSHQVTQMGQEVILRCVPISNHLYFYWYRQILGQKVEFLVSFYNNEISEKSEIFDDQFSVERPDGSNFTLKIRSTKLEDSAMYFCASSADRNTEAFFGQGTRLTVV.

This clone was seen only once. The rearrangement joins TRBV25-1 to TRBJ1-2; D is unclear. Trimming left V 2 bases short and J 5 bases short, with 9 bases between. The CDR3 length is 13 residues. CDR1 is MGHDK and CDR2 is SYGVNS in the germline V gene. CDR3 DNA sequence: TGTGCCAGCAGTGAAATGGCTGATTATGGCTACACCTTC. This translates into CASSEMADYGYTF.

This chain joins TRBV6-5 and TRBJ1-6, with D perhaps TRBD1 (6 bases). The CDR3 is made up of 15 amino acids. Germline V gene data show CDR1 as MNHEY and CDR2 as SVGAGI. Trimming pared 8 bases from V and 7 bases from J, leaving 18 bases between. The CDR3 DNA follows: TGTGCCAGCGAACCCGGTAGGGGGGGAAATTCACCCCTCCACTTT. This encodes CASEPGRGGNSPLHF.

The CDR3 sequence is CASSYFGTGVGYEQYF. As DNA, the CDR3 is TGTGCCAGCAGTTACTTCGGGACAGGGGTGGGCTACGAGCAGTACTTC. The J gene is TRBJ2-7, the V gene TRBV6-5, with 10 nucleotides matching TRBD1. CDR3 length equals 16 residues. The trim removed 1 base at V and 3 bases at J, leaving 6 bases unmatched. From germline, CDR1 is MNHEY and CDR2 SVGAGI.

The chain links TRBV5-6 to TRBJ1-3, with 10 bases that match TRBD1. The CDR3 has 18 amino acids. V lost 0 bases to trimming and J lost 2 bases; unmatched junction nucleotides: 8. CDR1 is SGHDT, CDR2 YYEEEE, per germline. As DNA, the CDR3 is TGTGCCAGCAGCTTGGCCGGGACAGGGGTAATTACTGGAAACACCATATATTTT. Its translation: CASSLAGTGVITGNTIYF.

The chain uses TRBV7-2 and TRBJ1-1; possible D gene TRBD1, 6 bases. CDR3 length: 15 residues. Germline values: CDR1 SGHTA, CDR2 FQGNSA. Trimming shortened V by 3 bases and J by 4 bases, and 15 bases separated the two germline ends. DNA for the CDR3: TGTGCCAGCAGCTTGCGGTCTTGGGGGCCCACTGAAGCTTTCTTT. It codes for CASSLRSWGPTEAFF.

The genes are TRBV18 and TRBJ1-1, with 9 bases identical to TRBD1. Per the germline V gene, CDR1 is KGHSH and CDR2 is LQKENI. Unmatched junction bases numbered 4, after V lost 3 bases and J lost 2 bases. The CDR3 loop spans 15 amino acids. In DNA form, the CDR3 reads TGTGCCAGCTCACCCCCGACAGGGGGTAACACTGAAGCTTTCTTT. Amino acids: CASSPPTGGNTEAFF.

The V gene is TRBV19, the J gene TRBJ2-1; 9 nucleotides match TRBD2. Germline V gene lookup returns CDR1 LNHDA and CDR2 SQIVND (reference sequence). Trimming cost V 3 bases and J 8 bases; bases outside gene matches: 11. CDR3 length: 16 amino acids. CDR3 coding DNA: TGTGCCAGTAGTATCAGCGGGGGGCCGTGGGGGGATGAGCAGTTCTTC. This sequence encodes CASSISGGPWGDEQFF. Combining the CDR3 with reference TRBV19 and TRBJ2-1 gives the whole variable domain DGGITQSPKYLFRKEGQNVTLSCEQNLNHDAMYWYRQDPGQGLRLIYYSQIVNDFQKGDIAEGYSVSREKKESFPLTVTSAQKNPTAFYLCASSISGGPWGDEQFFGPGTRLTVL.

The rearrangement uses TRBV19 and TRBJ2-7; D not certain. V lost 5 bases and J 3 bases, leaving 5 bases between the germline ends. Germline-derived CDR1 and CDR2 are LNHDA and SQIVND (reference sequence). This CDR3 spans 11 amino acids. DNA of the CDR3: TGTGCCAGTAGTTTCCTCTACGAGCAGTACTTC. Amino acids: CASSFLYEQYF.

This chain links TRBV9 with TRBJ2-5; D not resolved. The CDR3 is 15 amino acids. The V gene lost 2 bases and the J gene lost 4 bases, with 15 bases spanning the gap. Germline values: CDR1 SGDLS, CDR2 YYNGEE. DNA of the CDR3: TGTGCCAGCAGCGTGAGGCCGGCCGTCGGAGAGACCCAGTACTTC. Its protein is CASSVRPAVGETQYF.

CDR3 protein: CASSQDLLRLAAGRETQYF. The CDR3 DNA reads as TGTGCCAGCAGCCAAGATCTCCTTAGACTAGCGGCGGGGAGGGAGACCCAGTACTTC. The chain employs TRBV3-1 (or the pseudogene TRBV3-2) and TRBJ2-5, with 9 bases aligning to TRBD2. CDR3 length: 19 amino acids. Per germline, CDR1 LGHDT and CDR2 YNNKEL (reference sequence). After removal of 0 bases from V and 5 bases from J, the junction contained 16 bases not matched to a gene.

J is TRBJ2-2 and V is TRBV15, with D hard to call. The V and J ends lost 2 bases and 1 base respectively, with 11 bases between them. The germline gives CDR1 LNHNV, CDR2 YYDKDF (reference sequence). This CDR3 comprises 16 residues. CDR3 protein: CATSRMMRRNTGELFF. CDR3 in DNA: TGTGCCACCAGCAGAATGATGCGTCGGAACACCGGGGAGCTGTTTTTT.

This rearrangement joins TRBV11-2 to TRBJ2-2, with D uncertain. The CDR3 extends over 13 amino acids. Germline V gives CDR1 SGHAT, CDR2 FQNNGV. Between the trimmed V and J ends, which lost 2 bases and 5 bases, there was a span of 6 bases. CDR3 bases: TGTGCCAGCAGCTTACGAGTAACCGGGGAGCTGTTTTTT. Translation gives CASSLRVTGELFF.

The chain carries TRBV10-1 and TRBJ2-1; possible D gene TRBD1, 5 bases. Trimming left V 6 bases short and J 8 bases short, with 14 bases between. The CDR3 is 13 residues long. CDR1 and CDR2 (germline): WNHNN, SYGVQD (reference sequence). CDR3 residues: CASSSRGGDEQFF. The CDR3 region has the DNA TGCGCCAGCAGCTCTAGGGGCGGCGATGAGCAGTTCTTC.

This chain uses TRBV30 with TRBJ1-5; the D gene is possibly TRBD1 (5 bases). CDR1 and CDR2 (germline): GTSNPN, SVGIG (reference sequence). The V end was cut by 2 bases, the J end by 7 bases, with 12 bases between. CDR3 length equals 13 residues. The CDR3 reads CAWSNAGVQPQHF. The CDR3 DNA is TGTGCCTGGAGTAATGCGGGGGTACAGCCCCAGCATTTT. The whole variable domain, remainder taken from reference TRBV30 and TRBJ1-5, is SQTIHQWPATLVQPVGSPLSLECTVEGTSNPNLYWYRQAAGRGLQLLFYSVGIGQISSEVPQNLSASRPQDRQFILSSKKLLLSDSGFYLCAWSNAGVQPQHFGDGTRLSIL.